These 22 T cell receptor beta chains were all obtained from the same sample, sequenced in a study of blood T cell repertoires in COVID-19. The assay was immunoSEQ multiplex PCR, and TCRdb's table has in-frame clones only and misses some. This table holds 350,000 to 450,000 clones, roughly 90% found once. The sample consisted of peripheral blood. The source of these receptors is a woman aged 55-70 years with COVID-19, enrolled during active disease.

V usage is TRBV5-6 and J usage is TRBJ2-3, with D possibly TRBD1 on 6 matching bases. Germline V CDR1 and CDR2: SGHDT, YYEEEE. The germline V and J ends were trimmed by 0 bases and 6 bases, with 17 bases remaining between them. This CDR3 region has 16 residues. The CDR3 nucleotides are TGTGCCAGCAGCTTGGCGGTCAGGGGCCCCGGGGATACGCAGTATTTT. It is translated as CASSLAVRGPGDTQYF.

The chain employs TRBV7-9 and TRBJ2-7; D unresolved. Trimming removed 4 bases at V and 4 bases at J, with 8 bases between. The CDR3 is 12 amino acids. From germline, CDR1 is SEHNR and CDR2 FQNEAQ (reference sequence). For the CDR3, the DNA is TGTGCCAGCAGCTCGTCCAGATACGAGCAGTACTTC. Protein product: CASSSSRYEQYF.

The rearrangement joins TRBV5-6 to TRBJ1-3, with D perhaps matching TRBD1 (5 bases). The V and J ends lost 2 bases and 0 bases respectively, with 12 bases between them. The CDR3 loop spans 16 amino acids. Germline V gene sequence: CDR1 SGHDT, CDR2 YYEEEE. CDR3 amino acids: CASSFLRGSSGNTIYF. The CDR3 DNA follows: TGTGCCAGCAGCTTTCTGCGGGGCTCCTCTGGAAACACCATATATTTT.

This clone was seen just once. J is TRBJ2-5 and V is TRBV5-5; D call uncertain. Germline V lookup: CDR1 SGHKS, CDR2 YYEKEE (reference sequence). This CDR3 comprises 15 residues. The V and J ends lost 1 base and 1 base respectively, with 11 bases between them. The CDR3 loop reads CASSLYNWPQETQYF. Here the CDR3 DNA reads TGTGCCAGCAGCTTGTATAATTGGCCCCAAGAGACCCAGTACTTC.

CDR3 DNA sequence: TGTGCCAGCAGTACAGACAGGGGGAGGGACTCGAACACTGAAGCTTTCTTT. Protein product: CASSTDRGRDSNTEAFF. V usage is TRBV28 and J usage is TRBJ1-1; 9 bases align to TRBD1. V dropped 5 bases and J dropped 1; count of bases not matched to a gene: 11. Germline CDR1 reads MDHEN; CDR2 reads SYDVKM. The length of the CDR3 is 17 residues. Looking up the rest from reference TRBV28 and TRBJ1-1 gives the full variable domain: DVKVTQSSRYLVKRTGEKVFLECVQDMDHENMFWYRQDPGLGLRLIYFSYDVKMKEKGDIPEGYSVSREKKERFSLILESASTNQTSMYLCASSTDRGRDSNTEAFFGQGTRLTVV.

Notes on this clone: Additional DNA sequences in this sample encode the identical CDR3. The CDR3 reads CASSPTGSTDTQYF. Here the CDR3 DNA reads TGTGCCAGCAGCCCTACGGGGAGCACAGATACGCAGTATTTT. The J gene is TRBJ2-3, the V gene TRBV7-3, with D possibly TRBD2 on 5 matching bases. V was cut by 5 bases and J by 0 bases, with 9 bases left in between. In germline, CDR1 is SGHTA, CDR2 FQGTGA. There are 14 residues in the CDR3.

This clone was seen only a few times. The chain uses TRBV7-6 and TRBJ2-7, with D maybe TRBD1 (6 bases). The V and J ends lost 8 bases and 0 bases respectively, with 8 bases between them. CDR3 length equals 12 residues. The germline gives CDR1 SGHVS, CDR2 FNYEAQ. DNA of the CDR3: TGTGCCAGCGGGGACAACTCCTACGAGCAGTACTTC. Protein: CASGDNSYEQYF.

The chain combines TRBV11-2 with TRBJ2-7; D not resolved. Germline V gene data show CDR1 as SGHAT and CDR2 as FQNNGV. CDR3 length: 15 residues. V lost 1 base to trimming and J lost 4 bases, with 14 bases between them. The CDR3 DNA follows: TGTGCCAGCAGCTTAGGCTACAGCCACACGTACGAGCAGTACTTC. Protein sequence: CASSLGYSHTYEQYF.

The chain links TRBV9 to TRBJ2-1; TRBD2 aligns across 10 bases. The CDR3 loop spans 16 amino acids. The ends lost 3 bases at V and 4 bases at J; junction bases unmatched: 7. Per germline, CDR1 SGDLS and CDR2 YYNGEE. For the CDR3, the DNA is TGTGCCAGCAGCGGATACCCTAGCGGGGGTTACAATGAGCAGTTCTTC. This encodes CASSGYPSGGYNEQFF.

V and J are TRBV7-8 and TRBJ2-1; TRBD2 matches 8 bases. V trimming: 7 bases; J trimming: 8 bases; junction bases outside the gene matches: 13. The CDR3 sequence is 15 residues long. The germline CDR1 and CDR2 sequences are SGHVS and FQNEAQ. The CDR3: CASTLGGGGFYEQFF. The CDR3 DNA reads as TGTGCCAGCACCCTCGGGGGGGGTGGCTTCTATGAGCAGTTCTTC.

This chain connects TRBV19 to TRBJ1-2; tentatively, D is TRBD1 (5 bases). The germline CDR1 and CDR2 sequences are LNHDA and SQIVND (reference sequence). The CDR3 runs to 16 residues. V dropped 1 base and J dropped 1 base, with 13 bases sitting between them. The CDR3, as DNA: TGTGCCAGTAGTATAGGAGGCAGGGTTGGTAACTATGGCTACACCTTC. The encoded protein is CASSIGGRVGNYGYTF.

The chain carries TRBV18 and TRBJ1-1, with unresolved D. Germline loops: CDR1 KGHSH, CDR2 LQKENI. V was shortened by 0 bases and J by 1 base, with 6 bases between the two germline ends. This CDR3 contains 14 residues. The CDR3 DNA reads TGTGCCAGCTCACCACCGCGGGGGAACACTGAAGCTTTCTTT. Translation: CASSPPRGNTEAFF.

The CDR3 DNA reads as TGTGCTAGTGGTGCCCCTAGCGGGGTCACAGATACGCAGTATTTT. Translated: CASGAPSGVTDTQYF. The genes are TRBV12-5 and TRBJ2-3; 9 positions agree with TRBD2. CDR3 size: 15 residues. After removal of 5 bases from V and 2 bases from J, the junction contained 5 bases not matched to a gene. From germline, CDR1 is LGHNT and CDR2 FRNRAP.

The CDR3 coding sequence is TGTGCCAGCAGCTCCCAAACAGGGGGAAACACCATATATTTT. Translated: CASSSQTGGNTIYF. J is TRBJ1-3 and V is TRBV7-2; TRBD1 might be the D (6 bases). Trimming removed 4 bases from V and 4 bases from J, with 11 bases in between. CDR3 size: 14 residues. The germline gives CDR1 SGHTA, CDR2 FQGNSA.

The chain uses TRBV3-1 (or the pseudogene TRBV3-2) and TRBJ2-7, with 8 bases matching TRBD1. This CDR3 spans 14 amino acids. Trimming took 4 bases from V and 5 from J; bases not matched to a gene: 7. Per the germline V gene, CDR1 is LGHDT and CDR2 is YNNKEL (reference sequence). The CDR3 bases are TGTGCCAGCAGCCGAGGACAGGGACCCAACGAGCAGTACTTC. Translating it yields CASSRGQGPNEQYF.

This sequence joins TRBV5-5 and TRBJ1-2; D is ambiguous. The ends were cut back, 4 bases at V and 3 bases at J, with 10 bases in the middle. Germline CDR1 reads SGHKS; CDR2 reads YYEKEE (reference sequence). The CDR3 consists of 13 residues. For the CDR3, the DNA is TGTGCCAGCAGCCCCCAGGACTACTATGGCTACACCTTC. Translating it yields CASSPQDYYGYTF.

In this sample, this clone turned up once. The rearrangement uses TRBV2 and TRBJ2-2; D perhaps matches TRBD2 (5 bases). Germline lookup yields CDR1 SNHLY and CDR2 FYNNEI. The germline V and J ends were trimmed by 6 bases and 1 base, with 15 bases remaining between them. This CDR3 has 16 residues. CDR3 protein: CASSHWGSGNTGELFF. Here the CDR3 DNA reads TGTGCCAGCAGCCATTGGGGAAGCGGGAACACCGGGGAGCTGTTTTTT.

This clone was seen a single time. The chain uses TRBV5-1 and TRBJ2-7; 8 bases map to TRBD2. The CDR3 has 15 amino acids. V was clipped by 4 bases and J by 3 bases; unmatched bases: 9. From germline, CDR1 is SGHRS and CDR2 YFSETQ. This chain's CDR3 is CASSPYGGAGYEQYF. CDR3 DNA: TGCGCCAGCAGCCCCTACGGGGGGGCCGGCTACGAGCAGTACTTC.

The chain's CDR3 is CASSYSIWTGYNEQFF. In DNA form, the CDR3 reads TGTGCCAGCAGTTACTCGATATGGACAGGATACAATGAGCAGTTCTTC. This chain connects TRBV6-5 to TRBJ2-1, with 7 bases matching TRBD1. V trimming: 0 bases; J trimming: 4 bases; junction bases outside the gene matches: 6. Germline V lookup: CDR1 MNHEY, CDR2 SVGAGI. This CDR3 is 16 amino acids long.

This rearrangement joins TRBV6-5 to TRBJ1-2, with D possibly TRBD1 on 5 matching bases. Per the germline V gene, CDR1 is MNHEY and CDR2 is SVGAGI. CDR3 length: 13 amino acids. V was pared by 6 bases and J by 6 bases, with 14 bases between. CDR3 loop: CASRARTGHGYTF. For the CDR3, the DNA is TGTGCCAGCAGGGCTAGAACAGGTCATGGCTACACCTTC.

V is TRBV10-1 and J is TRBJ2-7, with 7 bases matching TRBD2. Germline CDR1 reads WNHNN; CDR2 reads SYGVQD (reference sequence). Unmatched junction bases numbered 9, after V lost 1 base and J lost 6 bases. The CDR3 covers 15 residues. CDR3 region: CASSELTGGRSEQYF. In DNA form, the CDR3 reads TGCGCCAGCAGTGAGTTGACGGGGGGTAGAAGCGAGCAGTACTTC.

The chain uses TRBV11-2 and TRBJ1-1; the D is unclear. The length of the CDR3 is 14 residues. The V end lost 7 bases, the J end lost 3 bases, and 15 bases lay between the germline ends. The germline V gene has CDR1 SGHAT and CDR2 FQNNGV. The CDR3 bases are TGTGCCAGCACCAGAGGAGAATCCCACACTGAAGCTTTCTTT. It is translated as CASTRGESHTEAFF.